The table lists the clone carrying this TCR beta chain with many counts. Trimming at V came to 3 bases and at J to 6 bases, leaving 7 bases not matched to a gene. The CDR3 extends over 15 amino acids. The record originates from a study of regulatory T cells in long-lasting Graves disease. Time point: newly diagnosed GD, antithyroid drugs for less than 3 months. Isolated PBMC RNA provided the starting material for the TCR library. Through Arm-PCR of CDR3 regions and iRepertoire HTBI primers, TCR beta libraries were built. MiXCR, run by TCRdb on the multiplex PCR reads, gives a single entry per CDR3 protein. The data contain roughly 500,000 distinct CDR3 sequences, around 11% of them singletons. These same data were also listed under a study on T cells in Graves' hyperthyroidism and ophthalmopathy.

The input for sequencing was peripheral blood mononuclear cells (PBMCs), taken at new diagnosis, from a patient treated with antithyroid drugs. This chain uses TRBV12-3 or TRBV12-4 with TRBJ2-3; 9 nucleotides match TRBD1. The receptor's source is a woman aged 25 to 39 with Graves disease. CDR3 DNA: TGTGCCAGCAGTTTTAGACAGGGGGGTTTGGATACGCAGTATTTT. It is translated as CASSFRQGGLDTQYF.